The 9 T cell receptor beta chains reported below all come from one sample, sequenced in a study of metastatic and nonmetastatic thyroid tumors. TCRdb called clones again from the PCR reads with MiXCR. Of tens of thousands of clones listed, roughly a fifth are singletons. No patient received treatment before thyroid surgery. The sample comprised blood. The receptors stem from a female donor with papillary thyroid cancer or a benign thyroid nodule (not recorded which). Some clones in this sample may be carry-over from other donors' samples.

The rearrangement joins TRBV9 to TRBJ2-2; 9 bases fit TRBD2. With 0 bases clipped from V and 8 bases from J, the junction kept 8 bases outside the gene matches. The CDR3 runs 16 residues. The germline V gene has CDR1 SGDLS and CDR2 YYNGEE. The CDR3 region is CASSVAASGTSGELFF. DNA of the CDR3: TGTGCCAGCAGCGTAGCAGCTAGCGGGACGTCTGGGGAGCTGTTTTTT.

This clone turned up a few times. V and J are TRBV6-5 and TRBJ1-1, with no clear D. Between the trimmed V and J ends, which lost 4 bases and 4 bases, there was a span of 19 bases. This CDR3 is 16 amino acids long. Germline loops: CDR1 MNHEY, CDR2 SVGAGI. DNA for the CDR3: TGTGCCAGCAGTTCAACGGGCCGGGGAGGTGGCACTGAAGCTTTCTTT. Translated, it gives CASSSTGRGGGTEAFF.

This clone was seen more than once but under ten times. The chain couples TRBV2 to TRBJ2-7; no definite D call. CDR3 size: 14 residues. Germline loops: CDR1 SNHLY, CDR2 FYNNEI. Trimming removed 2 bases at V and 2 bases at J, with 10 bases between. CDR3 sequence: CASSESWQTYEQYF. The CDR3 nucleotides read TGTGCCAGCAGTGAAAGTTGGCAGACCTACGAGCAGTACTTC.

This clone was seen many times. The chain couples TRBV12-3 or TRBV12-4 to TRBJ2-3; D gene uncertain. V was cut by 4 bases and J by 1 base, with 3 bases left in between. CDR3 size: 12 residues. The CDR3 loop reads CASSSGTDTQYF. The CDR3 DNA reads as TGTGCCAGCAGTTCAGGCACAGATACGCAGTATTTT.

The V and J genes are TRBV6-1 and TRBJ2-5; TRBD1 or TRBD2 may be the D gene (7 bases each). Germline V CDR1 and CDR2: MNHNS, SASEGT. The CDR3 totals 13 residues. The V end lost 8 bases, the J end lost 5 bases, and 15 bases lay between the germline ends. CDR3 in amino acids: CASFSGGGETQYF. The CDR3 DNA follows: TGTGCCAGCTTCTCAGGGGGAGGGGAGACCCAGTACTTC.

At least ten counts were recorded for this clone. V and J are TRBV4-2 and TRBJ2-5; possibly TRBD1 for D (6 bases). This CDR3 spans 15 amino acids. Germline V gives CDR1 LGHNA, CDR2 YNFKEQ. Between the trimmed V and J ends, which lost 1 base and 5 bases, there was a span of 14 bases. The CDR3 sequence: CASSQGDRSGETQYF. The DNA of the CDR3 is TGTGCCAGCAGCCAAGGAGACAGGAGTGGGGAGACCCAGTACTTC.

This clone was observed many times. The genes are TRBV18 and TRBJ2-2; 7 bases are shared with TRBD1. The length of the CDR3 is 15 residues. CDR1 and CDR2 (germline): KGHSH, LQKENI. V was clipped by 5 bases and J by 0 bases; unmatched bases: 3. The chain's CDR3 is CASSSGGANTGELFF. The CDR3 DNA reads TGTGCCAGCTCATCAGGGGGAGCGAACACCGGGGAGCTGTTTTTT.

This clone has at least ten counts. The chain links TRBV7-2 to TRBJ2-7, with D maybe TRBD2 (6 bases). Germline V gives CDR1 SGHTA, CDR2 FQGNSA. The CDR3 totals 15 residues. V shed 5 bases and J shed 3 bases, with 17 bases lying between them. The CDR3 bases are TGTGCCAGCAGCCCCCCGGCTGGCGGGAACTACGAGCAGTACTTC. It translates to CASSPPAGGNYEQYF.

The table lists this clone with many counts. J is TRBJ1-6 and V is TRBV10-1; D is unresolved. This CDR3 region has 13 residues. Germline loops: CDR1 WNHNN, CDR2 SYGVQD (reference sequence). The V and J ends lost 4 bases and 7 bases respectively, with 8 bases between them. The CDR3 DNA is TGCGCCAGCAGTGGCGGCAGAAATTCACCCCTCCACTTT. Its protein product is CASSGGRNSPLHF.